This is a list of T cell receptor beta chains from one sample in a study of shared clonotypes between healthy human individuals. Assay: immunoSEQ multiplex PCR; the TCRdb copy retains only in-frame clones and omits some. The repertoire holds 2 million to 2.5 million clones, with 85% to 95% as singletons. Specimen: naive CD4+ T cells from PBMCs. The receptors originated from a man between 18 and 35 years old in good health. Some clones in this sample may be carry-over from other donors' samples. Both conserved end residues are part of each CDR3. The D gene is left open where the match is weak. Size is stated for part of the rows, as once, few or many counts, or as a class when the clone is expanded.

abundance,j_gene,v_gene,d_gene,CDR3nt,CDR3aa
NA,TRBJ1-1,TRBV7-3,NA,TGTGCCAGCAGCTTAATTCATGGGGCGGCGGCTGAAGCTTTCTTT,CASSLIHGAAAEAFF
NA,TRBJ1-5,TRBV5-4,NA,TGTGCCAGCAGCCAAGATAATCAGCCCCAGCATTTT,CASSQDNQPQHF
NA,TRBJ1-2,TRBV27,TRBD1,TGTGCCAGCAGAACCGGGACAGGGGTTGGCTACACCTTC,CASRTGTGVGYTF
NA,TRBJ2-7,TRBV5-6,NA,TGTGCCAGCAGCTCCTGGGGGCGACAGCTCTCCTACGAGCAGTACTTC,CASSSWGRQLSYEQYF
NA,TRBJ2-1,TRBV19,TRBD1,TGTGCCAGTAGTATAGACCCTAGACAGGGGTCGTTCTTC,CASSIDPRQGSFF
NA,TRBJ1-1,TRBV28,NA,TGTGCCAGCAGTTTATCTCGCTTAGGGACTGAAGCTTTCTTT,CASSLSRLGTEAFF
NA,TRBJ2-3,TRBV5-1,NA,TGCGCCAGCAGCCCCATCTGGAGCCGTACAGATACGCAGTATTTT,CASSPIWSRTDTQYF
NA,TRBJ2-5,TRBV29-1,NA,TGCAGCGTTGAAAACAGAGAGACCCAGTACTTC,CSVENRETQYF
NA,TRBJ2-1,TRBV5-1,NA,TGCGCCAGCAGCTTGGGGTCGGGAGATTCCTACAATGAGCAGTTCTTC,CASSLGSGDSYNEQFF
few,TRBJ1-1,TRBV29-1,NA,TGCAGCGTCCAAGGGACCTCTGAAGCTTTCTTT,CSVQGTSEAFF
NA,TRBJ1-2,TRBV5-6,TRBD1,TGTGCCAGCAGCTTGGACAGGGGGCAGGTTAACTATGGCTACACCTTC,CASSLDRGQVNYGYTF
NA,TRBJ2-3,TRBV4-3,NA,TGCGCCAGCAGCCAATTCGGGAGGGGGCCAGCAGATACGCAGTATTTT,CASSQFGRGPADTQYF